This entry describes one T cell receptor (beta chain). Its antigen is currently unknown. V gave up 6 bases and J gave up 0 bases, with 5 bases separating them. CDR1 is MDHEN, CDR2 SYDVKM, per germline. This CDR3 is built from 12 residues. This specimen comes from a study of cytomegalovirus exposure and HLA in healthy donors. Study background: From about 180 million T cells, an earlier analysis saw under 140 million unique TCR beta sequences. Most donors, around 81% of some 400 genotyped, fell in the Caucasian-associated ancestry cluster.

The study sampled nominally healthy donors, though unrecorded immune exposures were likely. Broader study findings: Sequences of the TCR beta chain were said to predict the HLA-A and HLA-B alleles of most subjects accurately.

The PCR used 60 Vbeta and 13 Jbeta primers. Method: immunoSEQ multiplex PCR; TCRdb's copy keeps in-frame clones and lacks some. The sample includes 160,000 or so clones, approximately 80% seen only once; the top ten take around 0.52%. The sequence was collected from a woman between 45 and 60 years old in good health and CMV-seronegative. Sample: PBMCs. The V gene is TRBV28, the J gene TRBJ1-2; D remains ambiguous. The CDR3 protein is CASSPANYGYTF. Here the CDR3 DNA reads TGTGCCAGCAGCCCAGCTAACTATGGCTACACCTTC.